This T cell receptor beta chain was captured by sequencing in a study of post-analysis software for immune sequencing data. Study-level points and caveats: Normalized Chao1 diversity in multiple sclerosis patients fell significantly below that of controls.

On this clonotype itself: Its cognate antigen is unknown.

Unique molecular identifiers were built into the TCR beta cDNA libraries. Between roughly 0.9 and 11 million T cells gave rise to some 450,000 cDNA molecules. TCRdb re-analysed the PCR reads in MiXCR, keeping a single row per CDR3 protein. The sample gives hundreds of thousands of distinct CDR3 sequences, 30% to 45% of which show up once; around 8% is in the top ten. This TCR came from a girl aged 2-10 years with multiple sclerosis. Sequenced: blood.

CDR3 sequence (DNA): TGCAGCGTTACGACAGGGAAGAGAGATACGCAGTATTTT. It codes for CSVTTGKRDTQYF. The V call is TRBV29-1, the J call TRBJ2-3; 7 bases match TRBD1. The CDR3 has 13 amino acids. Germline V gene data show CDR1 as SQVTM and CDR2 as ANQGSEA. The junction had 7 bases not matched to a gene; V was cut back by 5 bases and J by 5 bases.